The rows below give T cell receptor beta chains drawn from one sample of a study of OX40 agonist ivuxolimab in advanced cancers. The repertoire was sequenced with immunoSEQ multiplex PCR; TCRdb's copy has only in-frame clones and lacks some. Of 55,000 to 75,000 clones in the sample, about nine tenths were seen once. Sequenced here: CD4+ or CD8+ T cells sorted from blood, sampled in a trial of the OX40 agonist ivuxolimab. The receptors shown here come from an adult with an advanced solid tumor such as melanoma, head and neck, liver or kidney cancer. Both conserved end residues are part of each CDR3. The D gene is left open where the match is weak. Only part of the rows carry a size: once, few, many, or a class if the clone is expanded.

>TRBJ2-6|NA|NA|TRBV19
CASSKGHFNSGANVLTF
TGTGCCAGTAGTAAGGGACATTTTAACTCTGGGGCCAACGTCCTGACTTTC
>TRBJ1-1|NA|NA|TRBV2
CASSVVENTEAFF
TGTGCCAGCAGCGTGGTTGAGAACACTGAAGCTTTCTTT
>TRBJ2-1|few|NA|TRBV15
CATSRGYSYNEQFF
TGTGCCACCAGCAGAGGCTACTCCTACAATGAGCAGTTCTTC
>TRBJ2-5|NA|NA|TRBV11-2
CASSLEQLQETQYF
TGTGCCAGCAGCTTAGAACAGCTACAAGAGACCCAGTACTTC
>TRBJ1-1|NA|NA|TRBV6-1
CASSEFFSGNTEAFF
TGTGCCAGCAGTGAGTTCTTCTCAGGGAACACTGAAGCTTTCTTT
>TRBJ2-7|NA|TRBD2|TRBV7-3
CASSFSGGPYEQYF
TGTGCCAGCAGCTTTAGCGGGGGCCCTTACGAGCAGTACTTC
>TRBJ2-1|NA|NA|TRBV5-6
CASSLGGLYNEQFF
TGTGCCAGCAGCTTGGGGGGACTCTACAATGAGCAGTTCTTC
>TRBJ1-1|NA|NA|TRBV18
CASSLQASGWNEAFF
TGTGCCAGCTCCCTTCAGGCCTCAGGGTGGAATGAAGCTTTCTTT
>TRBJ1-4|NA|NA|TRBV9
CASSPQQGSATNEKLFF
TGTGCCAGCAGCCCTCAACAGGGCTCCGCAACTAATGAAAAACTGTTTTTT
>TRBJ2-3|NA|TRBD2|TRBV11-2
CASSLSSGRGDTQYF
TGTGCCAGCAGCTTATCCAGCGGGAGGGGGGATACGCAGTATTTT
>TRBJ1-1|NA|NA|TRBV6-6
CASSYNRATEAFF
TGTGCCAGCAGTTACAACCGGGCCACTGAAGCTTTCTTT
>TRBJ2-7|NA|NA|TRBV27
CASSLSRVWAYEQYF
TGTGCCAGCAGTTTATCGAGGGTATGGGCCTACGAGCAGTACTTC
>TRBJ2-7|NA|NA|TRBV11-2
CASSLVRGTTSEQYF
TGTGCCAGCAGCTTAGTACGGGGGACCACCTCCGAGCAGTACTTC
>TRBJ2-4|few|NA|TRBV2
CASSELWEGINIQYF
TGTGCCAGCAGTGAATTGTGGGAAGGCATAAACATTCAGTACTTC
>TRBJ2-2|NA|NA|TRBV5-4
CASSLPSQGRDTGELFF
TGTGCCAGCAGCTTGCCTTCTCAGGGGAGGGACACCGGGGAGCTGTTTTTT
>TRBJ2-7|NA|TRBD1|TRBV29-1
CSVDRQGADEQYF
TGCAGCGTTGATAGGCAGGGGGCTGACGAGCAGTACTTC
>TRBJ1-3|NA|NA|TRBV9
CASSPQGISSGNTIYF
TGTGCCAGCAGCCCCCAGGGTATATCCTCTGGAAACACCATATATTTT
>TRBJ1-2|NA|NA|TRBV29-1
CSVGRDTNYGYTF
TGCAGCGTGGGGCGGGACACCAACTATGGCTACACCTTC
>TRBJ2-3|NA|TRBD1|TRBV6-1
CAGKPGQGTDTQYF
TGTGCCGGGAAACCGGGACAGGGCACAGATACGCAGTATTTT
>TRBJ1-5|NA|TRBD1|TRBV28
CASSSDRGRGNQPQHF
TGTGCCAGCAGTTCGGACAGGGGAAGGGGCAATCAGCCCCAGCATTTT
>TRBJ1-2|NA|NA|TRBV18
CASSPTLNTDTDGYTF
TGTGCCAGCTCCCCTACTTTAAATACTGACACTGATGGCTACACCTTC
>TRBJ2-1|NA|TRBD2|TRBV11-3
CASSATSGSWNEQFF
TGTGCCAGCAGCGCCACTAGCGGGAGTTGGAATGAGCAGTTCTTC
>TRBJ2-7|NA|NA|TRBV2
CASSDFERQYF
TGTGCCAGCTCCGACTTCGAAAGACAGTACTTC
>TRBJ1-1|NA|NA|TRBV29-1
CSVAPVGTEAFF
TGCAGCGTCGCTCCTGTGGGAACTGAAGCTTTCTTT
>TRBJ2-7|NA|NA|TRBV11-3
CATGRSGAYEQYF
TGTGCCACCGGGCGGAGCGGAGCCTACGAGCAGTACTTC
>TRBJ2-5|NA|TRBD2|TRBV4-2
CASSQDRRLAGMGETQYF
TGTGCCAGCAGCCAAGATCGGCGACTAGCGGGAATGGGAGAGACCCAGTACTTC
>TRBJ2-3|NA|TRBD1|TRBV5-4
CASSHARGLSTDTQYF
TGTGCCAGCAGCCATGCCAGGGGGCTTAGCACAGATACGCAGTATTTT
>TRBJ2-7|NA|TRBD2|TRBV10-1
CASSPSERLASYEQYF
TGCGCCAGCAGTCCCTCCGAGCGACTAGCTAGCTACGAGCAGTACTTC
>TRBJ1-1|NA|TRBD1|TRBV28
CASSLSSTGGAAFF
TGTGCCAGCAGTTTATCCTCCACAGGGGGCGCAGCTTTCTTT
>TRBJ2-3|NA|TRBD2|TRBV19
CASSSSGRSTDTQYF
TGTGCCAGTAGTTCTAGCGGGAGGAGCACAGATACGCAGTATTTT
>TRBJ2-5|NA|TRBD2|TRBV5-1
CASSFRLAVNEETQYF
TGCGCCAGCAGCTTCCGACTAGCGGTCAACGAAGAGACCCAGTACTTC